One sample yielded the 15 T cell receptor beta chains listed below, sequenced in a study of naive and memory T cell subsets. The beta constant-region primer was an equimolar mix of two oligonucleotides covering TRBC1 and TRBC2. TCRdb passed the UMI-ligation and nested PCR reads through MiXCR, listing each CDR3 protein once. The repertoire consists of 70,000 to 95,000 distinct CDR3 sequences, with about 6.5% occurring once and the leading ten covering around 1.5%. Sequencing was done on a sample of central memory CD4+ T cells from blood. The receptors here all came from a human donor in good health.

The chain joins TRBV3-1 to TRBJ2-1, with 9 bases lining up with TRBD2. This CDR3 region has 16 residues. The V gene's germline CDR1 is LGHDT and CDR2 YNNKEL (reference sequence). J was trimmed by 2 bases and V by 3 bases; bases with no gene match: 5. The CDR3 reads CASSQGSGSAYNEQFF. The CDR3 region has the DNA TGTGCCAGCAGCCAGGGTAGCGGGAGCGCCTACAATGAGCAGTTCTTC.

V and J are TRBV6-5 and TRBJ2-5; D might be TRBD2 (7 bases). The V gene lost 6 bases and the J gene lost 4 bases, with 15 bases spanning the gap. The germline CDR1 and CDR2 sequences are MNHEY and SVGAGI. This CDR3 has 14 amino acids. The CDR3, as DNA: TGTGCCAGCAGCCGTAGGGGGGGCGCAGAGACCCAGTACTTC. It codes for CASSRRGGAETQYF.

The DNA of the CDR3 is TGTGCCAGCAGTTTCCCCCCCCCCGGGAATAGGCCCGGGGAGCTGTTTTTT. Its translation is CASSFPPPGNRPGELFF. The V and J genes are TRBV6-2 or TRBV6-3 and TRBJ2-2; tentative D call: TRBD2 (5 bases). Trimming shortened V by 4 bases and J by 6 bases, and 21 bases separated the two germline ends. This CDR3 has 17 amino acids. Germline CDR1 and CDR2: MNHEY and SVGEGT.

This clonotype was recorded at least ten times. The chain has TRBV2 and TRBJ1-1; D not certain. In germline, CDR1 is SNHLY, CDR2 FYNNEI. V lost 2 bases and J lost 0, with 4 bases in between. The CDR3 covers 13 residues. The CDR3 loop is CASSEQVNTEAFF. The CDR3 coding sequence is TGTGCCAGCAGTGAACAGGTGAACACTGAAGCTTTCTTT.

This clonotype was seen many times. The chain recombines TRBV6-6 with TRBJ1-5; D call uncertain. Germline V gives CDR1 MNHNY, CDR2 SVGAGI (reference sequence). The CDR3 spans 15 residues. Deletions cut 5 bases from V and 6 bases from J, with 17 bases between. Here the CDR3 reads CASSVFPAGFQPQHF. The CDR3 DNA is TGTGCCAGCAGTGTATTCCCGGCGGGGTTTCAGCCCCAGCATTTT.

This clonotype was observed a handful of times. The chain carries TRBV10-3 and TRBJ2-1, with 11 bases that match TRBD2. This CDR3 spans 14 amino acids. Germline CDR1 is ENHRY and CDR2 is SYGVKD. V lost 9 bases to trimming and J lost 7 bases; unmatched junction nucleotides: 8. Here the CDR3 reads CAIRLAGSYNEQFF. In nucleotides, the CDR3 is TGTGCCATTCGACTAGCGGGAAGCTATAATGAGCAGTTCTTC.

In this sample, this clonotype turned up many times. This CDR3 is CASSEGTADTQYF. CDR3 nucleotides: TGTGCCAGCAGCGAGGGGACGGCAGATACGCAGTATTTT. The V and J genes are TRBV9 and TRBJ2-3; perhaps D is TRBD1 or TRBD2 (5 bases each). The CDR3 has 13 amino acids. Trimming shortened V by 3 bases and J by 4 bases, and 9 bases separated the two germline ends. Germline CDR1 is SGDLS and CDR2 is YYNGEE.

This clonotype was seen repeatedly, ten times or more. This sequence joins TRBV7-2 and TRBJ2-7; 9 positions agree with TRBD1. The CDR3 is 15 amino acids. Unmatched junction bases numbered 9, after V lost 3 bases and J lost 6 bases. Germline CDR1 and CDR2: SGHTA and FQGNSA. The CDR3 sequence: CASSLRGQGKGEQYF. The CDR3 DNA follows: TGTGCCAGCAGCTTGCGGGGACAGGGAAAAGGCGAGCAGTACTTC. Complete variable domain (other parts from reference TRBV7-2 and TRBJ2-7): GAGVSQSPSNKVTEKGKDVELRCDPISGHTALYWYRQSLGQGLEFLIYFQGNSAPDKSGLPSDRFSAERTGGSVSTLTIQRTQQEDSAVYLCASSLRGQGKGEQYFGPGTRLTVT.

The V call is TRBV14, the J call TRBJ2-5; possible D gene TRBD2, 5 bases. Trimming shortened V by 4 bases and J by 1 base, and 7 bases separated the two germline ends. This CDR3 comprises 13 residues. Germline V gene sequence: CDR1 SGHDN, CDR2 FVKESK. The CDR3 spells CASSRLPQETQYF. CDR3 DNA sequence: TGTGCCAGCAGCCGACTACCCCAAGAGACCCAGTACTTC.

This clonotype was seen at least ten times. This chain links TRBV6-6 with TRBJ2-1, with 9 bases that match TRBD2. CDR1 MNHNY and CDR2 SVGAGI come from the germline V gene (reference sequence). The junction had 11 bases not matched to a gene; V was cut back by 5 bases and J by 9 bases. This CDR3 has 15 amino acids. CDR3 bases: TGTGCCAGCAGTACCCGAACTAGCGGGTTCCCTGAGCAGTTCTTC. This translates into CASSTRTSGFPEQFF.

This clonotype was seen many times. This rearrangement joins TRBV21-1 to TRBJ1-4; TRBD1, the table's D call, was not compared with the DNA. TRBV21-1 is a pseudogene. The CDR3 consists of 16 residues. Written as DNA, the CDR3 is TGTGCCTGCCTAAGTCAGCTGTCCGAGGTTGAAGAAAAACTGTTTTTT. Protein: CACLSQLSEVEEKLFF.

The table lists this clonotype with many counts. This sequence joins TRBV12-5 and TRBJ2-3, with 7 nucleotides matching TRBD2. The CDR3 runs 12 residues. With V trimmed by 2 bases and J by 14 bases, 7 bases remained unmatched. Germline V lookup: CDR1 LGHNT, CDR2 FRNRAP. The CDR3 DNA is TGTGCTAGTGGTTTGAGTGTTGGGACTATGTATTTT. This codes for CASGLSVGTMYF.

This clonotype was observed a few times. V and J are TRBV29-1 and TRBJ2-1; D is unclear. Germline V gives CDR1 SQVTM, CDR2 ANQGSEA. The CDR3 sequence is 14 residues long. V was shortened by 8 bases and J by 6 bases, with 20 bases between the two germline ends. This CDR3 is CSLLPLGAGNEQFF. The CDR3 DNA reads TGCAGCTTACTCCCACTTGGAGCAGGCAATGAGCAGTTCTTC.

Comment on this clonotype: Given a much more abundant clone one base away, this may be a read error. This chain connects TRBV4-2 to TRBJ2-2; no firm D call. Germline CDR1 and CDR2: LGHNA and YNFKEQ. V gave up 4 bases and J gave up 7 bases, with 7 bases separating them. The CDR3 has 12 residues. The CDR3 here is CASSRGSGELFF. The CDR3 DNA follows: TGTGCCAGCAGCCGCGGAAGCGGGGAGCTGTTTTTT.

The chain couples TRBV20-1 to TRBJ2-7; a possible D gene is TRBD2 (5 bases). Deletions cut 4 bases from V and 2 bases from J, with 12 bases between. This CDR3 spans 13 amino acids. The V gene's germline CDR1 is DFQATT and CDR2 SNEGSKA (reference sequence). For the CDR3, the DNA is TGCAGTGCTATTCGGGGAATTGCCTACGAGCAGTACTTC. Its protein is CSAIRGIAYEQYF.